This TCR beta chain originates from a study of beta chain features in type 1 diabetes. Study-wide context: In all, around 100 million sorted cells from all samples were analyzed.

General study results and limits: Moderate but significant shortening of TCRB CDR3s was recorded in all four CD4+ subsets from Type 1 diabetes patients.

There was one heparinised blood draw per donor, averaging around 100 mL. Using CD45RO/CCR7/CD25/CD127/CD95/CD27, CD4+ naive, central memory, regulatory and stem cell-like memory cells were sorted. The germline V and J ends were trimmed by 1 base and 6 bases, with 3 bases remaining between them. The CDR3 length is 12 residues. From germline, CDR1 is SGHVS and CDR2 FQNEAQ. The sequenced template was cDNA made from the entire isolated RNA. This table comes from immunoSEQ multiplex PCR, and its TCRdb copy is limited to in-frame clones, with some not included. This table holds about 650,000 clones, 9.5% to 15% found once. Comment on this clone: Its antigen remains unidentified.

This clonotype was obtained from a young man with type 1 diabetes. This chain links TRBV7-8 with TRBJ2-2, with D unclear. The specimen was naive CD4+ T cells from blood. As DNA, the CDR3 is TGTGCCAGCAGCTTAGAGGCCGGGGAGCTGTTTTTT. Translation gives CASSLEAGELFF.